Listed here are 23 T cell receptor beta chains from one sample, sequenced in a study of blood T cell repertoires in COVID-19. Clones were read by immunoSEQ multiplex PCR, and TCRdb kept only the in-frame ones, dropping some. This table holds more than 300,000 clones, 85% to 90% found once. Sample: PBMCs or T cells enriched from blood (not recorded which). These TCRs come from a woman aged 18-35 years who had recovered from COVID-19.

V usage is TRBV18 and J usage is TRBJ1-3, with D uncertain. V was pared by 6 bases and J by 0 bases, with 9 bases between. There are 14 residues in the CDR3. Germline V gene data show CDR1 as KGHSH and CDR2 as LQKENI. The CDR3 spells CASSSRDSGNTIYF. For the CDR3, the DNA is TGTGCCAGCTCGTCCCGGGACTCTGGAAACACCATATATTTT.

This rearrangement joins TRBV24-1 to TRBJ2-7; D is possibly TRBD2 (5 bases). Germline V gene lookup returns CDR1 KGHDR and CDR2 SFDVKD. Trimming took 5 bases from V and 6 from J, leaving 13 bases between them. The length of the CDR3 is 13 residues. The CDR3 region is CATSGTSAGEQYF. The CDR3 nucleotides are TGTGCCACCAGTGGCACTAGTGCCGGCGAGCAGTACTTC.

As regards this clone: Germline and junction disagree at one end, which may indicate a read error. In the same sample, other DNA sequences code for this CDR3. This chain links TRBV13 with TRBJ1-3, with 7 bases lining up with TRBD1. The germline gives CDR1 PRHDT, CDR2 FYEKMQ (reference sequence). The CDR3 has 17 amino acids. This chain's CDR3 is CASNSLKQGYSGNTIYF. The CDR3 coding sequence is TGCGCCAGCAACTCCCTCAAACAGGGGTACTCTGGAAACACCATATATTTT.

The rearrangement uses TRBV29-1 and TRBJ1-2; 7 positions agree with TRBD1. The germline gives CDR1 SQVTM, CDR2 ANQGSEA. The J segment lost 0 bases and the V segment lost 6 bases, leaving 4 bases of the junction unmatched. The CDR3 is 13 residues long. The CDR3 DNA sequence: TGCAGCGTCGGGACAGCATCTAACTATGGCTACACCTTC. Translating it yields CSVGTASNYGYTF.

In its sample, this clone was seen a few times. Here the CDR3 reads CASSFSGSGELFF. CDR3 coding DNA: TGTGCCAGCAGCTTTTCAGGATCCGGGGAGCTGTTTTTT. This chain links TRBV11-3 with TRBJ2-2; no firm D call. The CDR3 consists of 13 residues. V was pared by 3 bases and J by 6 bases, with 8 bases between. Germline V CDR1 and CDR2: SGHNT, YENEEA.

V and J are TRBV6-5 and TRBJ2-2; no clear D. Trimming removed 6 bases from V and 4 bases from J, with 12 bases in between. Germline V gene data show CDR1 as MNHEY and CDR2 as SVGAGI. There are 14 residues in the CDR3. Here the CDR3 reads CASRPPLSTGELFF. CDR3 coding DNA: TGTGCCAGCAGGCCCCCCCTTAGCACCGGGGAGCTGTTTTTT.

The chain couples TRBV27 to TRBJ2-7, with D perhaps matching TRBD1 (6 bases). The CDR3 length is 15 residues. V lost 3 bases and J 7 bases, leaving 19 bases between the germline ends. Germline CDR1 and CDR2: MNHEY and SMNVEV (reference sequence). The CDR3 DNA is TGTGCCAGCAGTTTTTCCGACAGGCTGCCCGAAGAGCAGTACTTC. This sequence encodes CASSFSDRLPEEQYF.

The CDR3 DNA reads TGTGCCAGCAGCTTAGTTACAGGGTCTACCTACGAGCAGTACTTC. It is translated as CASSLVTGSTYEQYF. This rearrangement joins TRBV11-2 to TRBJ2-7; weak D call: TRBD1 (6 bases). The germline V and J ends were trimmed by 1 base and 2 bases, with 12 bases remaining between them. This CDR3 contains 15 residues. The germline CDR1 and CDR2 sequences are SGHAT and FQNNGV.

The chain recombines TRBV19 with TRBJ1-1; no definite D call. The V gene's germline CDR1 is LNHDA and CDR2 SQIVND (reference sequence). The V and J ends lost 6 bases and 0 bases respectively, with 8 bases between them. The CDR3 spans 13 residues. As DNA, the CDR3 is TGTGCCAGTAGCGGACTGTTGAACACTGAAGCTTTCTTT. Residues: CASSGLLNTEAFF.

This chain links TRBV9 with TRBJ2-5, with 10 positions matching TRBD2. The CDR3 length is 15 residues. Looked up from germline, CDR1 is SGDLS and CDR2 is YYNGEE. Trimming cost V 3 bases and J 5 bases; bases outside gene matches: 7. In DNA form, the CDR3 reads TGTGCCAGCAGCGCACCTAGCGGGAGCACGGAGACCCAGTACTTC. Amino acids: CASSAPSGSTETQYF.

The genes are TRBV4-2 and TRBJ1-1, with D tentatively TRBD1 (6 bases). The V and J ends lost 8 bases and 5 bases respectively, with 12 bases between them. Looked up from germline, CDR1 is LGHNA and CDR2 is YNFKEQ. This CDR3 spans 12 amino acids. The CDR3 reads CASRTGTTEAFF. CDR3 bases: TGTGCCAGCCGTACAGGGACAACTGAAGCTTTCTTT.

This chain connects TRBV6-5 to TRBJ1-2; 8 bases agree with TRBD1. J was trimmed by 4 bases and V by 6 bases; bases with no gene match: 4. The CDR3 is 13 amino acids. CDR1 and CDR2 (germline): MNHEY, SVGAGI. Here the CDR3 reads CASRDRDGYGYTF. CDR3 DNA sequence: TGTGCCAGCAGGGACAGGGACGGCTATGGCTACACCTTC.

This chain connects TRBV12-5 to TRBJ2-4; 11 positions match TRBD2. This CDR3 has 14 amino acids. Germline trimming cut 6 bases from V and 7 bases from J; bases unmatched to any gene: 5. CDR1 is LGHNT and CDR2 is FRNRAP in the germline V gene. The CDR3 reads CASGPSGGTNIQYF. For the CDR3, the DNA is TGTGCTAGTGGCCCTAGCGGGGGGACGAACATTCAGTACTTC.

The gene calls are TRBV11-1 and TRBJ2-7; a weak D match, TRBD2 (5 bases). The CDR3 spans 11 residues. V lost 4 bases, J lost 7 bases, and 8 bases lay in between. CDR1 SGHAT and CDR2 FQDESV come from the germline V gene (reference sequence). For the CDR3, the DNA is TGTGCCAGCAGCTCTCGAGGGGAGCAGTACTTC. It is translated as CASSSRGEQYF. The whole variable domain, remainder taken from reference TRBV11-1 and TRBJ2-7, is EAEVAQSPRYKITEKSQAVAFWCDPISGHATLYWYRQILGQGPELLVQFQDESVVDDSQLPKDRFSAERLKGVDSTLKIQPAELGDSAMYLCASSSRGEQYFGPGTRLTVT.

The chain combines TRBV18 with TRBJ2-7, with a tentative D call TRBD1 (6 bases). The CDR3 runs 14 residues. Trimming pared 8 bases from V and 5 bases from J, leaving 19 bases between. Germline CDR1 is KGHSH and CDR2 is LQKENI. Here the CDR3 DNA reads TGTGCCAGCGCCACCGGGACACGGGACCACGAGCAGTACTTC. The encoded protein is CASATGTRDHEQYF.

The CDR3 DNA follows: TGTGCCAGCAGCTTAGCGGGAGGGAGCACAGATACGCAGTATTTT. Translating it yields CASSLAGGSTDTQYF. V and J are TRBV7-3 and TRBJ2-3; 9 bases map to TRBD2. Germline V CDR1 and CDR2: SGHTA, FQGTGA. The CDR3 runs 15 residues. The ends lost 2 bases at V and 0 bases at J; junction bases unmatched: 0.

The chain couples TRBV28 to TRBJ1-2, with 7 bases that match TRBD1. The CDR3 has 14 amino acids. V lost 4 bases, J lost 2 bases, and 4 bases stayed unmatched. CDR1 and CDR2 (germline): MDHEN, SYDVKM. In nucleotides, the CDR3 is TGTGCCAGCAGTTCCTTGGACAGGAACTATGGCTACACCTTC. As protein: CASSSLDRNYGYTF.

The chain combines TRBV27 with TRBJ2-1; D may be TRBD1 (6 bases). The V gene's germline CDR1 is MNHEY and CDR2 SMNVEV (reference sequence). CDR3 length: 13 residues. Trimming pared 6 bases from V and 7 bases from J, leaving 13 bases between. CDR3 region: CASRTGILNEQFF. CDR3 sequence (DNA): TGTGCCAGCAGAACAGGGATTCTGAATGAGCAGTTCTTC.

The V gene is TRBV2, the J gene TRBJ2-5; the match to TRBD2 covers 9 bases. The trim removed 4 bases at V and 4 bases at J, leaving 1 base unmatched. CDR1 is SNHLY and CDR2 is FYNNEI in the germline V gene. This CDR3 has 13 amino acids. CDR3 sequence: CASSGLAAETQYF. CDR3 nucleotide sequence: TGTGCCAGCAGTGGACTAGCGGCAGAGACCCAGTACTTC.

The CDR3 region is CASSLEDGSSYNEQFF. DNA for the CDR3: TGCGCCAGCAGCTTGGAGGACGGGAGCTCCTACAATGAGCAGTTCTTC. The V and J genes are TRBV5-1 and TRBJ2-1, with D possibly being TRBD2 (6 bases). The ends were cut back, 0 bases at V and 0 bases at J, with 10 bases in the middle. Germline CDR1 reads SGHRS; CDR2 reads YFSETQ. The CDR3 runs to 16 residues.

This rearrangement joins TRBV4-1 to TRBJ1-1; the D is unclear. The CDR3 runs to 14 residues. Germline V lookup: CDR1 MGHRA, CDR2 YSYEKL. V gave up 2 bases and J gave up 4 bases, with 11 bases separating them. CDR3 in DNA: TGCGCCAGCAGCCAATCAGCACGAGGCACTGAAGCTTTCTTT. This gives the protein CASSQSARGTEAFF.

The gene calls are TRBV2 and TRBJ1-1; D gene ambiguous. Germline lookup yields CDR1 SNHLY and CDR2 FYNNEI. The CDR3 is made up of 11 amino acids. The V and J ends lost 3 bases and 7 bases respectively, with 6 bases between them. CDR3 bases: TGTGCCAGCAGTGATAGTGGTGAAGCTTTCTTT. Its protein is CASSDSGEAFF.

The chain has TRBV6-5 and TRBJ2-3; D possibly corresponds to TRBD1 (5 bases). The CDR3 is 14 amino acids. V was shortened by 6 bases and J by 1 base, with 11 bases between the two germline ends. CDR1 and CDR2 (germline): MNHEY, SVGAGI. The CDR3 coding sequence is TGTGCCAGCAGCAACAGGAGTCGCACAGATACGCAGTATTTT. Its protein product is CASSNRSRTDTQYF.